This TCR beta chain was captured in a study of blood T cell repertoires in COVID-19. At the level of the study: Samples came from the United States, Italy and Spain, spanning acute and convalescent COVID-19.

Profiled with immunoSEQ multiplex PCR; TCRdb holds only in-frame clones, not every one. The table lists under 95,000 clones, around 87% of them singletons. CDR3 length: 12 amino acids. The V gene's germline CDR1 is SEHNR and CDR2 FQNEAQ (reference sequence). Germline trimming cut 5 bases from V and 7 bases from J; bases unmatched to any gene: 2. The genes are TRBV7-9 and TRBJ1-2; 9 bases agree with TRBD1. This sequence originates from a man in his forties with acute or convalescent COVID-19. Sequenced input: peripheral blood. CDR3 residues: CASSPDRGGYTF. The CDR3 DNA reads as TGTGCCAGCAGCCCGGACAGGGGTGGCTACACCTTC.